A selection of T cell receptor beta chains follows, all from one sample in a study of graft-versus-host responses after intestinal transplantation. These receptors lack a known antigen. Clones were read by immunoSEQ multiplex PCR, and TCRdb kept only the in-frame ones, dropping some. The profile shows over 85,000 clones, roughly 93% of them singletons. The sequenced sample was unstimulated CD4+ T cells sorted from spleen or lymph node cells, obtained before transplant. The receptors here all came from a human donor who was the organ donor for an intestinal transplant. Both conserved end residues are part of each CDR3. The D gene is left open where the match is weak. Not all rows give a size; the values are once, few, many and, for expanded clones, a class.

j_gene	v_gene	d_gene	abundance	CDR3aa	CDR3nt
TRBJ1-2	TRBV7-9	NA	NA	CASSARGGYGYTF	TGTGCCAGCAGCGCCCGTGGGGGCTATGGCTACACCTTC
TRBJ2-3	TRBV10-3	NA	NA	CAIAGGRTDTQYF	TGTGCCATCGCCGGCGGGCGGACAGATACGCAGTATTTT
TRBJ2-3	TRBV10-1	NA	NA	CASSESASGTDTQYF	TGCGCCAGCAGTGAGTCTGCAAGCGGCACAGATACGCAGTATTTT
TRBJ2-5	TRBV11-1	TRBD2	NA	CASRSKRGLETQYF	TGTGCCAGCAGATCAAAGCGGGGGTTAGAGACCCAGTACTTC
TRBJ2-7	TRBV14	NA	NA	CASSQGHFSYEQYF	TGTGCCAGCAGCCAAGGCCATTTCTCCTACGAGCAGTACTTC
TRBJ2-5	TRBV29-1	TRBD1	NA	CSGTGTAQETQYF	TGCAGCGGGACAGGGACAGCACAAGAGACCCAGTACTTC
TRBJ1-2	TRBV5-4	TRBD1	NA	CASSTTGGDNYGYTF	TGTGCCAGCAGTACAACAGGGGGAGATAACTATGGCTACACCTTC
TRBJ2-7	TRBV25-1	TRBD1	NA	CASGRTGDYEQYF	TGTGCCAGCGGCAGGACAGGGGACTACGAGCAGTACTTC
TRBJ1-6	TRBV7-9	TRBD1	once	CASSWDRASSPLHF	TGTGCCAGCAGCTGGGACAGGGCTTCATCACCCCTCCACTTT
TRBJ2-7	TRBV28	NA	NA	CASSVSGPYEQYF	TGTGCCAGCAGTGTCTCCGGTCCCTACGAGCAGTACTTC
TRBJ1-5	TRBV27	TRBD1	NA	CASSPGTVSNQPQHF	TGTGCCAGCAGTCCCGGGACAGTCAGCAATCAGCCCCAGCATTTT
TRBJ1-2	TRBV6-1	NA	NA	CASSEGRVDLYGYTF	TGTGCCAGCAGTGAAGGCAGGGTAGACCTCTATGGCTACACCTTC
TRBJ2-5	TRBV28	NA	NA	CASSQTVETQYF	TGTGCCAGCAGCCAGACTGTAGAGACCCAGTACTTC
TRBJ1-5	TRBV7-2	NA	NA	CASSPGGGREFNQPQHF	TGTGCCAGCAGCCCAGGCGGCGGCAGGGAATTTAATCAGCCCCAGCATTTT
TRBJ1-6	TRBV4-3	NA	once	CASSQDTLAYSPLHF	TGCGCCAGCAGCCAAGATACCTTAGCCTATTCACCCCTCCACTTT
TRBJ1-1	TRBV18	NA	NA	CASSPPNRWNTEAFF	TGTGCCAGCTCACCACCCAACAGATGGAACACTGAAGCTTTCTTT
TRBJ1-4	TRBV6-1	NA	NA	CASSENVSREKLFF	TGTGCCAGCAGTGAAAACGTCTCCAGGGAAAAACTGTTTTTT
TRBJ2-7	TRBV27	NA	NA	CASSLSWGQYSYEQYF	TGTGCCAGCAGTTTATCGTGGGGGCAGTATTCCTACGAGCAGTACTTC
TRBJ1-5	TRBV19	NA	few	CASNPRWLQPQHF	TGTGCCAGTAACCCCCGGTGGCTGCAGCCCCAGCATTTT
TRBJ1-2	TRBV6-1	NA	NA	CASSGFQGQLNYGYTF	TGTGCCAGCAGTGGGTTTCAGGGGCAGTTAAACTATGGCTACACCTTC
TRBJ1-3	TRBV2	NA	few	CASSEGDRRNTIYF	TGTGCCAGCAGTGAGGGAGATCGTAGGAACACCATATATTTT
TRBJ1-2	TRBV1	NA	NA	CTSSQRAGTGNAYNYGYTF	TGCACCAGCAGCCAGAGGGCCGGGACAGGGAATGCATACAACTATGGCTACACCTTC
TRBJ2-3	TRBV6-5	TRBD1	NA	CASGREDRGRDTQYF	TGTGCCAGCGGGAGGGAGGACAGGGGGCGAGATACGCAGTATTTT
TRBJ2-6	TRBV7-8	NA	once	CASSLAAGANVLTF	TGTGCCAGCAGCTTAGCCGCAGGGGCCAACGTCCTGACTTTC
TRBJ1-6	TRBV6-5	NA	NA	CASSYNRDRNSPLHF	TGTGCCAGCAGTTACAATAGGGACCGTAATTCACCCCTCCACTTT
TRBJ2-2	TRBV7-2	TRBD2	NA	CASSLGLAGTNTGELFF	TGTGCCAGCAGCTTGGGACTAGCGGGGACGAACACCGGGGAGCTGTTTTTT
TRBJ2-3	TRBV10-2	TRBD1	NA	CASSEQGASTDTQYF	TGCGCCAGCAGTGAGCAGGGGGCTAGCACAGATACGCAGTATTTT
TRBJ2-7	TRBV28	TRBD1	NA	CASSPTGGLAYEQYF	TGTGCCAGCAGTCCAACAGGGGGCCTGGCCTACGAGCAGTACTTC
TRBJ1-1	TRBV30	TRBD1	NA	CAGWDRRPTEAFF	TGTGCCGGGTGGGACAGGCGGCCCACTGAAGCTTTCTTT
TRBJ2-1	TRBV9	NA	once	CASSESQGSPLSYNEQFF	TGTGCCAGCAGCGAGAGCCAGGGTTCTCCCCTCTCCTACAATGAGCAGTTCTTC
TRBJ2-3	TRBV5-1	NA	once	CASSPSGLKYPGDTQYF	TGCGCCAGCAGCCCTTCAGGACTGAAGTATCCAGGTGATACGCAGTATTTT
TRBJ1-2	TRBV6-6	TRBD1	NA	CASSYSSGGRGYTF	TGTGCCAGCAGTTACTCGTCAGGGGGTAGGGGCTACACCTTC
TRBJ2-1	TRBV30	TRBD2	NA	CAGNVAGGPNEQFF	TGTGCCGGGAACGTAGCGGGGGGGCCGAATGAGCAGTTCTTC
TRBJ1-5	TRBV6-5	NA	few	CASSYSGMSNQPQHF	TGTGCCAGCAGTTACTCGGGGATGAGCAATCAGCCCCAGCATTTT
TRBJ2-7	TRBV6-1	TRBD2	NA	CASSESGTPYEQYF	TGTGCCAGCAGTGAAAGCGGGACCCCCTACGAGCAGTACTTC
TRBJ2-3	TRBV4-2	NA	NA	CASSQDPTDTQYF	TGTGCCAGCAGCCAAGATCCTACAGATACGCAGTATTTT
TRBJ1-2	TRBV19	TRBD1	NA	CASSTPDRGLFGYTF	TGTGCCAGTAGTACACCTGACAGGGGCCTTTTTGGCTACACCTTC